This T cell receptor beta chain was sequenced during a study of T cell repertoires in cytomegalovirus infection. Study context: Both a matching HLA type and CMV infection were indicated by public TCR beta signatures. Study results and caveats: The ex vivo response showed dominance by HLA-C-restricted CMV-specific TCR beta clonotypes. Cumulative public TCR beta family frequency identified carriers of CMV plus the relevant HLA.

This clonotype turned up a few times. Its antigen is not known. TCRdb fed the reads into MiXCR, producing one record per CDR3 protein. The table shows roughly 310,000 distinct CDR3 sequences, with about a sixth occurring only once. Per germline, CDR1 MRHNA and CDR2 SNTAGT. The CDR3 covers 15 residues. Trimming shortened V by 4 bases and J by 9 bases, and 19 bases separated the two germline ends. This receptor was obtained from a human donor in good health (CMV status not recorded). Some clones in this sample may be carry-over from other donors' samples. The chain combines TRBV6-4 with TRBJ1-5; D ambiguous. The sequencing input was PBMCs. The CDR3 here is CASSALGFGLSPQHF. The CDR3, as DNA: TGTGCCAGCAGTGCCCTAGGGTTCGGGCTTTCGCCCCAGCATTTT.